This T cell receptor beta chain was obtained from a study of shared clonotypes between healthy human individuals. Study findings and constraints: The rarefaction results pointed to incomplete sorted-subset sequencing despite large depth. It was expected that sequencing depth would affect clonotype sharing among donors.

Some clones are missing from TCRdb's copy, which holds only in-frame ones; the method was immunoSEQ multiplex PCR. This table holds some 1,900,000 clones, around 96% found once. As regards this clone: Its antigen is currently unknown. This sample includes further DNA sequences coding for the same CDR3.

CD45RO negativity and positive selection for CCR7 defined naive CD8 cells, a population that excluded terminally differentiated effector memory CD45RA+ cells. The clonotype comes from a man younger than 35 in good health. The specimen sequenced was naive CD8+ T cells sorted from blood.

The CDR3 region has the DNA TGTGCCAGCAGCTTAGGCGGGGAGACTGAAGCTTTCTTT. Amino acid sequence: CASSLGGETEAFF. The chain has TRBV13 and TRBJ1-1; no reliable D call. Germline CDR1 reads PRHDT; CDR2 reads FYEKMQ (reference sequence). Trimming stripped 0 bases from V and 5 bases from J, with 7 bases between. CDR3 length: 13 residues.